These T cell receptor beta chains were read from a single sample in a study of blood T cell repertoires in COVID-19. The table came from immunoSEQ multiplex PCR; TCRdb's copy has only in-frame clones and leaves some out. The table records some 50,000 clones, roughly nine tenths of them present only once. Material for sequencing was peripheral blood. The receptors stem from a man in his 70s with active COVID-19. Both conserved end residues are part of each CDR3. Each record gives: clone size, D gene, J gene, V gene, CDR3 DNA, CDR3 protein. The D gene is left open where the match is weak. Size is stated for part of the rows, as once, few or many counts, or as a class when the clone is expanded.

once	.	TRBJ1-6	TRBV14	TGTGCCAGCAGCCAAAGGACAGCGACCTATAATTCACCCCTCCACTTT	CASSQRTATYNSPLHF
once	TRBD2	TRBJ2-7	TRBV6-5	TGTGCCAGCAGTCCCCCGGGACTAGTGGCCTACGAGCAGTACTTC	CASSPPGLVAYEQYF
once	.	TRBJ1-3	TRBV12-2	TGTGCAAGTCGCCCGTCCCGGGGACTCTCTGAAAACACCATATATTTT	CASRPSRGLSENTIYF
.	TRBD1	TRBJ2-5	TRBV19	TGTGCCAGTAGTATTATTGGGGGACAGTCAGAGACCCAGTACTTC	CASSIIGGQSETQYF
.	TRBD2	TRBJ2-3	TRBV27	TGTGCCAGCAGTTTATTTGCAGCGGGGGGATTCACAGATACGCAGTATTTT	CASSLFAAGGFTDTQYF
.	.	TRBJ1-6	TRBV27	TGTGCCAGCAGTTTACAGAACCAGGGATGGAATTCACCCCTCCACTTT	CASSLQNQGWNSPLHF
once	TRBD2	TRBJ2-7	TRBV3-1/TRBV3-2	TGTGCCAGCAGCCAAGATAGCGGGGGGAGGGGCGAGCAGTACTTC	CASSQDSGGRGEQYF
.	.	TRBJ1-5	TRBV6-5	TGTGCCAGCAATTATTTTTTCATGCCCCAGCATTTT	CASNYFFMPQHF
.	TRBD2	TRBJ2-6	TRBV5-1	TGCGCCAGCAGCTTGGCCGGGACTAGCCAAATCTCTGGGGCCAACGTCCTGACTTTC	CASSLAGTSQISGANVLTF
.	TRBD1	TRBJ2-2	TRBV20-1	TGCAGTGCTAGTCGCAGGGGGCGGGACACCGGGGAGCTGTTTTTT	CSASRRGRDTGELFF
.	.	TRBJ2-1	TRBV5-1	TGCGCCAGCAGCATTACTAGTAACAATGAGCAGTTCTTC	CASSITSNNEQFF
few	.	TRBJ2-7	TRBV28	TGTGCCAGCAGTTTAACAACCTCCTACGAGCAGTACTTC	CASSLTTSYEQYF
.	.	TRBJ1-4	TRBV9	TGTGCCAGCAGCGTAGCCCCGTCAACTAATGAAAAACTGTTTTTT	CASSVAPSTNEKLFF
few	TRBD1	TRBJ1-4	TRBV29-1	TGCAGCGTCGTGGACAGGGAGAATGAAAAACTGTTTTTT	CSVVDRENEKLFF
few	TRBD1	TRBJ1-5	TRBV6-5	TGTGCCAGCAGGCGGACAGGGGACAATCAGCCCCAGCATTTT	CASRRTGDNQPQHF
.	TRBD1	TRBJ2-2	TRBV9	TGTGCCAGCAGCGTAACGACAGGGACAACCGGGGAGCTGTTTTTT	CASSVTTGTTGELFF
.	TRBD1	TRBJ2-7	TRBV7-9	TGTGCCAGCAGCCCAAGACAGGGAAGGTCCTACGAGCAGTACTTC	CASSPRQGRSYEQYF